These T cell receptor beta chains were read from a single sample in a study of cytomegalovirus exposure and HLA in healthy donors. The table came from immunoSEQ multiplex PCR; TCRdb's copy has only in-frame clones and leaves some out. The sample lists fewer than 120,000 clones; 79% were seen once. Input material: PBMCs. Source of these receptors: a man under 40 in good health and CMV-seropositive. Each CDR3 is given with its conserved first and last residue. D genes are given only for firm matches. The size entry is marked missing in some rows and otherwise reads once, few, many or a size class.

TRBJ2-7 13 . TRBV10-2 . TGCGCCAGCAGTGCTCAGGGGGGCTACGAGCAGTACTTC CASSAQGGYEQYF
TRBJ2-4 17 . TRBV4-2 . TGTGCCAGCAGCCAAGATAGGGGAACATGGGCCAAAAACATTCAGTACTTC CASSQDRGTWAKNIQYF
TRBJ2-2 15 TRBD1 TRBV9 once TGTGCCAGCAGCCTTCGGACAGGGGACACCGGGGAGCTGTTTTTT CASSLRTGDTGELFF
TRBJ1-1 15 . TRBV4-1 . TGCGCCAGCAGCCAAGGATGGGGAGGTGGGACTGAAGCTTTCTTT CASSQGWGGGTEAFF
TRBJ1-2 14 TRBD1 TRBV19 medium-sized TGTGCCAGTAGTATGAGGCAGGGGGCAGCTGGCTACACCTTC CASSMRQGAAGYTF
TRBJ1-5 14 . TRBV6-1 . TGTGCCAGCAGTGAGTTGACGGCGGATCAGCCCCAGCATTTT CASSELTADQPQHF
TRBJ2-1 15 TRBD2 TRBV11-2 . TGTGCCAGCAGCTTAGGGGCGGGGGGTTACAATGAGCAGTTCTTC CASSLGAGGYNEQFF
TRBJ1-2 11 . TRBV20-1 . TGCAGTGCACAGGGTTTACATGGCTACACCTTC CSAQGLHGYTF
TRBJ1-6 15 . TRBV7-2 . TGTGCCAGCAGCTTAGCGTGGGGCACCTATTCTCCCCTCCACTTT CASSLAWGTYSPLHF
TRBJ1-5 14 TRBD1 TRBV12-5 . TGTGCTAGTGGTTCATCAGGGGGAAATCAGCCCCAGCATTTT CASGSSGGNQPQHF
TRBJ2-5 15 . TRBV7-6 once TGTGCCAGCAGCTTATACAGTTTGGAACAAGAGACCCAGTACTTC CASSLYSLEQETQYF
TRBJ1-1 15 . TRBV6-5 . TGTGCCAGCAGTTACTCATCCAGGGCGGACACTGAAGCTTTCTTT CASSYSSRADTEAFF
TRBJ2-1 17 . TRBV18 . TGTGCCAGCTCACCCCTGCCTCGGGGGGCAGAATACAATGAGCAGTTCTTC CASSPLPRGAEYNEQFF
TRBJ2-3 15 . TRBV27 . TGTGCCAGCAGTTTTGCCAGGGAAAGCACAGATACGCAGTATTTT CASSFARESTDTQYF
TRBJ1-3 14 TRBD1 TRBV15 . TGTGCCACCAGGAACAGGGGATCTGGAAACACCATATATTTT CATRNRGSGNTIYF
TRBJ2-5 14 . TRBV7-9 . TGTGCCAGCAGAGGGGGACCGGGACAAGAGACCCAGTACTTC CASRGGPGQETQYF
TRBJ2-7 14 TRBD1 TRBV4-3 . TGCGCCAGCAGCCGGAACAGGGGGCCCTACGAGCAGTACTTC CASSRNRGPYEQYF
TRBJ2-2 20 TRBD2 TRBV6-4 . TGTGCCAGCAGTGACATTGGGACTAGCGGGGGGCCTCATCGAGTCGGGGAGCTGTTTTTT CASSDIGTSGGPHRVGELFF
TRBJ2-7 15 TRBD1 TRBV2 . TGTGCCAGCAGCTATGGGACAGGGGGTGGGTACGAGCAGTACTTC CASSYGTGGGYEQYF
TRBJ2-1 16 TRBD2 TRBV7-3 . TGTGCCAGCAGGAGGGATGGACTAGCGGGGGGCAATGAGCAGTTCTTC CASRRDGLAGGNEQFF
TRBJ1-1 17 . TRBV4-1 once TGCGCCAGCAGCGCCCGGAGGGTCGAGGGGCCGAGCCCTGAAGCTTTCTTT CASSARRVEGPSPEAFF
TRBJ2-2 18 TRBD2 TRBV4-1 . TGCGCCAGCAGCCAAGATATGGCTAGCGGGGGATACACCGGGGAGCTGTTTTTT CASSQDMASGGYTGELFF
TRBJ1-1 14 . TRBV7-2 . TGTGCCAGCAGCTCCTACCGACAGAGGCTTGAAGCTTTCTTT CASSSYRQRLEAFF
TRBJ1-1 14 . TRBV30 once TGTGCCTGGTGGAGAGGTCTTGGGAACACTGAAGCTTTCTTT CAWWRGLGNTEAFF
TRBJ1-5 15 TRBD1 TRBV10-2 . TGCGCCAGCAGTGAGTTAGGACAGGGCAATCAGCCCCAGCATTTT CASSELGQGNQPQHF